The 24 T cell receptor beta chains below come from one sample, sequenced in a study of blood T cell repertoires in COVID-19. Measured with immunoSEQ multiplex PCR; TCRdb has only the in-frame clones, and not every one. This table has about 410,000 clones, roughly 88% appearing once. Sequences were obtained from PBMCs or T cells enriched from blood (not recorded which). The source of these receptors is a man aged 18 to 35 who had recovered from COVID-19.

This chain joins TRBV5-1 and TRBJ1-5; D is unclear. Germline V gene lookup returns CDR1 SGHRS and CDR2 YFSETQ. The CDR3 consists of 15 residues. V lost 4 bases, J lost 1 base, and 12 bases lay in between. CDR3 loop: CASSSDGLSNQPQHF. The CDR3 region has the DNA TGCGCCAGCAGCAGCGACGGACTGAGCAATCAGCCCCAGCATTTT.

This sequence joins TRBV5-5 and TRBJ2-7; D perhaps matches TRBD2 (5 bases). The CDR3 is 13 amino acids. V was trimmed by 4 bases and J by 7 bases, leaving 15 bases between them. CDR1 and CDR2 (germline): SGHKS, YYEKEE (reference sequence). CDR3 nucleotide sequence: TGTGCCAGCAGCCCGAGGGCCCTAGGGGAGCAGTACTTC. Encoded protein: CASSPRALGEQYF.

The V gene is TRBV5-1, the J gene TRBJ1-3; possibly TRBD1 for D (6 bases). The V gene's germline CDR1 is SGHRS and CDR2 YFSETQ. With 0 bases removed from V and 0 bases from J, the gap between germline ends came to 16 bases. The CDR3 spans 18 residues. The CDR3 is CASSLVSIGQSSGNTIYF. The CDR3 DNA reads TGCGCCAGCAGCTTGGTTTCTATAGGACAGAGCTCTGGAAACACCATATATTTT.

J is TRBJ2-3 and V is TRBV19; the match to TRBD1 covers 8 bases. The germline V gene has CDR1 LNHDA and CDR2 SQIVND (reference sequence). There are 13 residues in the CDR3. The ends lost 4 bases at V and 6 bases at J; junction bases unmatched: 3. In DNA form, the CDR3 reads TGTGCCAGTAGTACGGACAGGGATGATACGCAGTATTTT. This sequence encodes CASSTDRDDTQYF.

The rearrangement uses TRBV19 and TRBJ1-5, with TRBD1 as a possible D gene (6 bases). CDR3 length: 14 amino acids. V dropped 1 base and J dropped 7 bases, with 11 bases sitting between them. Germline V gives CDR1 LNHDA, CDR2 SQIVND (reference sequence). The CDR3 DNA reads as TGTGCCAGTAGTATAGGCGACAGGTACCAGCCCCAGCATTTT. Its protein product is CASSIGDRYQPQHF.

The CDR3 sequence: CASSYLSSSGANVLTF. The CDR3 DNA sequence: TGTGCCAGCAGCTATTTGTCCAGCTCTGGGGCCAACGTCCTGACTTTC. The genes are TRBV7-6 and TRBJ2-6, with D uncertain. The ends were cut back, 4 bases at V and 0 bases at J, with 10 bases in the middle. Per germline, CDR1 SGHVS and CDR2 FNYEAQ. The length of the CDR3 is 16 residues.

The chain recombines TRBV7-2 with TRBJ1-2, with D possibly being TRBD1 (6 bases). CDR3 size: 13 residues. Trimming stripped 5 bases from V and 4 bases from J, with 11 bases between. Germline V lookup: CDR1 SGHTA, CDR2 FQGNSA. The CDR3 coding sequence is TGTGCCAGCAGCAACAGGGTGCGCTATGGCTACACCTTC. Protein sequence: CASSNRVRYGYTF.

The chain couples TRBV6-2 or TRBV6-3 to TRBJ2-1, with 10 bases aligning to TRBD2. With 0 bases clipped from V and 1 base from J, the junction kept 6 bases outside the gene matches. This CDR3 is 18 amino acids long. Germline CDR1 MNHEY, CDR2 SVGEGT. The CDR3 here is CASSYSSGGARSYNEQFF. The CDR3 DNA reads TGTGCCAGCAGTTACTCAAGCGGGGGGGCGAGGTCCTACAATGAGCAGTTCTTC.

The CDR3 loop reads CASSDTGGSYEQYF. CDR3 sequence (DNA): TGTGCCAGCAGTGACACTGGAGGCTCCTACGAGCAGTACTTC. This sequence joins TRBV6-2 or TRBV6-3 and TRBJ2-7; TRBD2 is a possible D gene (5 bases). The V gene lost 5 bases and the J gene lost 0 bases, with 11 bases spanning the gap. The CDR3 length is 14 residues. Germline V gene data show CDR1 as MNHEY and CDR2 as SVGEGT.

This clone came up once. The rearrangement uses TRBV11-2 and TRBJ2-2; D call uncertain. The CDR3 is made up of 13 amino acids. Germline CDR1 SGHAT, CDR2 FQNNGV. Trimming took 1 base from V and 3 from J, leaving 3 bases between them. CDR3 coding DNA: TGTGCCAGCAGCTTAGCGTACACCGGGGAGCTGTTTTTT. Translated: CASSLAYTGELFF. The variable domain in full, with the rest retrieved from reference TRBV11-2 and TRBJ2-2, is EAGVAQSPRYKIIEKRQSVAFWCNPISGHATLYWYQQILGQGPKLLIQFQNNGVVDDSQLPKDRFSAERLKGVDSTLKIQPAKLEDSAVYLCASSLAYTGELFFGEGSRLTVL.

The V gene is TRBV2, the J gene TRBJ1-2; TRBD1 matches 9 bases. The CDR3 sequence is 14 residues long. Germline CDR1 and CDR2: SNHLY and FYNNEI. V was pared by 4 bases and J by 7 bases, with 7 bases of the junction left unmatched. CDR3 residues: CASSGGQGRTGYTF. CDR3 DNA: TGTGCCAGCAGTGGGGGACAGGGTCGGACTGGCTACACCTTC.

CDR3 coding DNA: TGTGCCAGCACCGGCCAGGTTGATCAGCCCCAGCATTTT. Protein product: CASTGQVDQPQHF. This sequence joins TRBV6-5 and TRBJ1-5; D gene ambiguous. Germline lookup yields CDR1 MNHEY and CDR2 SVGAGI. Trimming pared 7 bases from V and 5 bases from J, leaving 12 bases between. The CDR3 is made up of 13 amino acids.

The chain joins TRBV27 to TRBJ1-5, with no clear D. The CDR3 loop spans 14 amino acids. Germline V gene lookup returns CDR1 MNHEY and CDR2 SMNVEV (reference sequence). V dropped 2 bases and J dropped 5 bases, with 10 bases sitting between them. As DNA, the CDR3 is TGTGCCAGCAGTTTAGGGCCCAGCCATCAGCCCCAGCATTTT. Its protein product is CASSLGPSHQPQHF.

This clone occurred once. The chain links TRBV18 to TRBJ2-7; 11 bases align to TRBD1. The CDR3 loop spans 14 amino acids. Germline loops: CDR1 KGHSH, CDR2 LQKENI. V was pared by 6 bases and J by 6 bases, with 7 bases of the junction left unmatched. The CDR3 DNA follows: TGTGCCAGCTCGACCGGGACAGGGGGTCTCGAGCAGTACTTC. The encoded protein is CASSTGTGGLEQYF.

This chain joins TRBV29-1 and TRBJ2-1; 8 bases are a match to TRBD1. Trimming took 6 bases from V and 8 from J; bases not matched to a gene: 9. The CDR3 has 13 amino acids. Germline CDR1 reads SQVTM; CDR2 reads ANQGSEA. The CDR3 DNA is TGCAGCGTCCCCGGGACAGGCGGGTATGAGCAGTTCTTC. Protein sequence: CSVPGTGGYEQFF.

The chain recombines TRBV25-1 with TRBJ2-5; no firm D call. Between the trimmed V and J ends, which lost 2 bases and 8 bases, there was a span of 9 bases. Germline V gives CDR1 MGHDK, CDR2 SYGVNS. CDR3 length: 12 residues. CDR3 residues: CASSERFHTQYF. DNA of the CDR3: TGTGCCAGCAGTGAACGGTTCCATACCCAGTACTTC.

The chain combines TRBV9 with TRBJ2-2; D unclear. V was trimmed by 4 bases and J by 5 bases, leaving 21 bases between them. The CDR3 contains 17 residues. Germline loops: CDR1 SGDLS, CDR2 YYNGEE. Written as DNA, the CDR3 is TGTGCCAGCAGCCCCCCGGTCCCAACGATTACTACCGGGGAGCTGTTTTTT. Encoded protein: CASSPPVPTITTGELFF.

The chain uses TRBV9 and TRBJ2-1; TRBD2 aligns across 11 bases. This CDR3 has 17 residues. Trimming took 1 base from V and 0 from J; bases not matched to a gene: 3. Per the germline V gene, CDR1 is SGDLS and CDR2 is YYNGEE. CDR3 sequence: CASSVTGTSGSYNEQFF. The CDR3 bases are TGTGCCAGCAGCGTAACCGGGACTAGCGGCTCCTACAATGAGCAGTTCTTC.

The chain has TRBV5-1 and TRBJ2-5, with TRBD2 as a possible D gene (5 bases). CDR3 length equals 14 residues. The germline CDR1 and CDR2 sequences are SGHRS and YFSETQ. V lost 4 bases, J lost 7 bases, and 17 bases lay in between. The CDR3 coding sequence is TGCGCCAGCAGCACCGGGGTTTATGAAGGGACCCAGTACTTC. Translating it yields CASSTGVYEGTQYF.

The genes are TRBV19 and TRBJ1-5; 8 nucleotides match TRBD1. CDR1 and CDR2 (germline): LNHDA, SQIVND (reference sequence). This CDR3 is 16 amino acids long. Trimming cost V 4 bases and J 6 bases; bases outside gene matches: 11. The CDR3 DNA is TGTGCCAGTAGTACGGACAGGGCGGGGGGGACTCAGCCCCAGCATTTT. This gives the protein CASSTDRAGGTQPQHF.

The chain is built from TRBV5-1 and TRBJ1-1; D might be TRBD1 (6 bases). The germline V gene has CDR1 SGHRS and CDR2 YFSETQ. The CDR3 contains 15 residues. V lost 4 bases and J lost 0, with 13 bases in between. CDR3 bases: TGCGCCAGCAGCGGAGGACAGTTCATGAACACTGAAGCTTTCTTT. Its translation: CASSGGQFMNTEAFF.

The chain links TRBV9 to TRBJ1-2, with TRBD1 matching 7 bases. The V gene's germline CDR1 is SGDLS and CDR2 YYNGEE. The CDR3 is 16 residues long. V shed 2 bases and J 7 bases; nucleotides not matched to a gene: 14. Here the CDR3 DNA reads TGTGCCAGCAGCGTTATTACCGGGACAGCGATCCGTGGCTACACCTTC. It yields the protein CASSVITGTAIRGYTF.

This clone occurred once. The J gene is TRBJ2-7, the V gene TRBV13, with no clear D. Trimming took 4 bases from V and 4 from J, leaving 8 bases between them. This CDR3 is built from 12 residues. Germline V CDR1 and CDR2: PRHDT, FYEKMQ (reference sequence). The CDR3 nucleotides are TGTGCCAGCAGCTCCTCTAGGTACGAGCAGTACTTC. It translates to CASSSSRYEQYF.

The rearrangement uses TRBV7-6 and TRBJ2-3; 13 bases map to TRBD2. This CDR3 comprises 18 residues. The trim removed 0 bases at V and 0 bases at J, leaving 3 bases unmatched. Germline V gene lookup returns CDR1 SGHVS and CDR2 FNYEAQ. The CDR3 region has the DNA TGTGCCAGCAGCTTAGCGCCGGGACTAGCGGGAAGCACAGATACGCAGTATTTT. Translation: CASSLAPGLAGSTDTQYF.